Described below is a single T cell receptor (beta chain) sequence and its context. Produced via immunoSEQ multiplex PCR; TCRdb's table is partial and in-frame only. Of about 440,000 clones in the sample, 85% to 90% were seen once. The sample originates from a study of blood T cell repertoires in COVID-19. Trimming stripped 6 bases from V and 5 bases from J, with 13 bases between. This CDR3 comprises 13 residues. CDR1 and CDR2 (germline): LNHDA, SQIVND (reference sequence). Sequenced sample: peripheral blood. This sequence originates from a woman in her 30s with acute or convalescent COVID-19. J is TRBJ1-2 and V is TRBV19; unclear D gene. CDR3 sequence (DNA): TGTGCCAGTAGGCCGGGTCTGAATTATGGCTACACCTTC. Encoded protein: CASRPGLNYGYTF. Full variable domain (remainder filled in from reference TRBV19 and TRBJ1-2): DGGITQSPKYLFRKEGQNVTLSCEQNLNHDAMYWYRQDPGQGLRLIYYSQIVNDFQKGDIAEGYSVSREKKESFPLTVTSAQKNPTAFYLCASRPGLNYGYTFGSGTRLTVV.